This record looks at one T cell receptor beta chain sequence and its context. This sample stems from a study of blood T cell repertoires in COVID-19. The overall study: The cDNA or gDNA used as material had been derived from T cells, B-cell-depleted T cells, or PBMCs.

Cohort assignment relied on participant-reported clinical history. Source study methods: Amplification of reference gene primers was used by the study to estimate nucleated cell counts. Repertoires were generated with immunoSEQ multiplex PCR, while TCRdb's copy carries only in-frame clones and drops some. Clone size and the V and J calls come from that table; the DNA yielded D and trimming. Of about 380,000 clones in the sample, approximately 90% were seen once. Trimming stripped 3 bases from V and 3 bases from J, with 14 bases between. Germline V gene data show CDR1 as MNHEY and CDR2 as SVGAGI. This CDR3 contains 15 residues.

This TCR derives from a woman younger than 30 who had recovered from COVID-19. The sample was PBMCs or T cells enriched from blood (not recorded which). The chain couples TRBV6-5 to TRBJ1-2; D is possibly TRBD1 (5 bases). CDR3 nucleotide sequence: TGTGCCAGCAGTTATCGGGGGTACTTTCACTATGGCTACACCTTC. Residues: CASSYRGYFHYGYTF.